The 18 T cell receptor beta chains below were found in one sample sequenced in a study of blood T cells in healthy people across ages. A sample-barcoded 5' primer and a J-beta primer mix were used in a second PCR of about 6 to 12 cycles. Each CDR3 protein is one row after TCRdb ran MiXCR on the 5' RACE reads. The repertoire holds about 1.5 million distinct CDR3 sequences, with about 45% as singletons. Sequenced sample: blood. The receptors here all came from a woman younger than 35 in good health.

Written as DNA, the CDR3 is TGTGCCAGCAGTTACGAGGACAGGGTCTATGGCTACACCTTC. Residues: CASSYEDRVYGYTF. The genes are TRBV6-6 and TRBJ1-2; 8 positions agree with TRBD1. Germline V gene sequence: CDR1 MNHNY, CDR2 SVGAGI (reference sequence). The CDR3 has 14 amino acids. The V and J ends lost 2 bases and 4 bases, in that order; junction bases with no gene match: 3.

The rearrangement joins TRBV7-2 to TRBJ1-2; 8 nucleotides line up with TRBD1. CDR3 size: 15 residues. V dropped 1 base and J dropped 5; count of bases not matched to a gene: 6. Germline V gives CDR1 SGHTA, CDR2 FQGNSA. CDR3 DNA: TGTGCCAGCAGCTTAGAAGGACAGGGCGCTTATGGCTACACCTTC. Its translation: CASSLEGQGAYGYTF.

V usage is TRBV12-3 or TRBV12-4 and J usage is TRBJ1-1, with D possibly being TRBD1 (5 bases). CDR3 size: 14 residues. Trimming removed 6 bases at V and 3 bases at J, with 14 bases between. CDR3 coding DNA: TGTGCCAGCAGCGACAGTGCGGGGGACACTGAAGCTTTCTTT. Translation gives CASSDSAGDTEAFF.

This clonotype was seen only a few times. The V call is TRBV7-2, the J call TRBJ2-5, with TRBD1 matching over 7 bases. The CDR3 spans 15 residues. In germline, CDR1 is SGHTA, CDR2 FQGNSA. V lost 5 bases, J lost 5 bases, and 11 bases stayed unmatched. The CDR3 here is CASSTRQGPSETQYF. DNA of the CDR3: TGTGCCAGCAGCACCAGACAGGGCCCTTCGGAGACCCAGTACTTC.

The J gene is TRBJ1-3, the V gene TRBV6-5; D is unresolved. The CDR3 has 15 amino acids. V was pared by 7 bases and J by 6 bases, with 19 bases between. Germline V lookup: CDR1 MNHEY, CDR2 SVGAGI. DNA for the CDR3: TGTGCCAGCACCCGTCTATCGGGGATCGCAAACACCATATATTTT. Residues: CASTRLSGIANTIYF.

The V and J genes are TRBV5-1 and TRBJ1-2; the D gene is possibly TRBD1 (6 bases). Germline V lookup: CDR1 SGHRS, CDR2 YFSETQ. CDR3 size: 14 residues. Trimming removed 0 bases from V and 4 bases from J, with 10 bases in between. DNA of the CDR3: TGCGCCAGCAGCTTGGACAGGGTGGCCTATGGCTACACCTTC. Its protein product is CASSLDRVAYGYTF.

This clonotype was counted between two and nine times. The chain couples TRBV25-1 to TRBJ1-5; D gene ambiguous. The V end lost 0 bases, the J end lost 11 bases, and 11 bases lay between the germline ends. The CDR3 has 13 residues. CDR1 is MGHDK, CDR2 SYGVNS, per germline. In DNA form, the CDR3 reads TGTGCCAGCAGTGAATATATTCAGTCAGCCCAGCATTTT. It yields the protein CASSEYIQSAQHF. The full variable domain, completed using reference TRBV25-1 and TRBJ1-5, is EADIYQTPRYLVIGTGKKITLECSQTMGHDKMYWYQQDPGMELHLIHYSYGVNSTEKGDLSSESTVSRIRTEHFPLTLESARPSHTSQYLCASSEYIQSAQHFGDGTRLSIL.

The rearrangement uses TRBV5-6 and TRBJ1-6; the D gene is possibly TRBD1 (5 bases). This CDR3 is 18 amino acids long. V gave up 4 bases and J gave up 4 bases, with 21 bases separating them. The germline CDR1 and CDR2 sequences are SGHDT and YYEEEE. The DNA of the CDR3 is TGTGCCAGCAGCCACCTCTCGCAGGGACGTTTTTATAATTCACCCCTCCACTTT. Amino acid sequence: CASSHLSQGRFYNSPLHF.

This clonotype was seen a few times. The chain uses TRBV5-5 and TRBJ2-7; the D gene is possibly TRBD1 (6 bases). Trimming removed 0 bases from V and 3 bases from J, with 19 bases in between. The germline V gene encodes CDR1 SGHKS and CDR2 YYEKEE (reference sequence). The CDR3 totals 17 residues. In DNA form, the CDR3 reads TGTGCCAGCAGCTTGGGCTCAGGGGAAATGGTAGACTACGAGCAGTACTTC. Translating it yields CASSLGSGEMVDYEQYF.

As concerns this clonotype: This may arise from a read error, as a much more abundant clone is one base away. This chain links TRBV9 with TRBJ2-5, with a weak D call TRBD1 (6 bases). The J call could be wrong; TRBJ2-7 is a better fit for the DNA end. The CDR3 consists of 16 residues. Looked up from germline, CDR1 is SGDLS and CDR2 is YYNGEE. Here the CDR3 reads CASSPGVGALSCEQYF. CDR3 bases: TGTGCCAGCAGCCCAGGAGTGGGGGCCCTCTCCTGCGAGCAGTACTTC.

This clonotype was counted only a few times. V and J are TRBV2 and TRBJ2-5, with 10 bases matching TRBD2. Germline-derived CDR1 and CDR2 are SNHLY and FYNNEI. The V segment lost 6 bases and the J segment 2 bases; nucleotides outside the gene matches: 21. This CDR3 is built from 20 residues. The CDR3 is CASRGSSSGGGLRVQETQYF. In DNA form, the CDR3 reads TGTGCCAGCAGAGGATCATCTAGCGGGGGCGGGTTAAGGGTACAAGAGACCCAGTACTTC.

This clonotype showed up just a few times. The V and J genes are TRBV6-6 and TRBJ2-5; TRBD2 might be the D (5 bases). Trimming shortened V by 4 bases and J by 9 bases, and 12 bases separated the two germline ends. Looked up from germline, CDR1 is MNHNY and CDR2 is SVGAGI (reference sequence). The CDR3 sequence is 12 residues long. CDR3 in amino acids: CASSLLTEAQYF. The CDR3 DNA follows: TGTGCCAGCAGTTTACTCACGGAGGCCCAGTACTTC.

The chain has TRBV30 and TRBJ2-4; D is perhaps TRBD2 (6 bases). The better agreement between TRBJ2-5 and the DNA end casts doubt on the J call. Germline V gene lookup returns CDR1 GTSNPN and CDR2 SVGIG (reference sequence). This CDR3 contains 14 residues. In DNA, the CDR3 is TGTGCCTGGAGTGGGGGACTTCCCCCAGAGACCCAGTACTTC. Protein product: CAWSGGLPPETQYF.

V is TRBV21-1 and J is TRBJ1-2; no check of the table's D call, TRBD1, against the DNA was made. TRBV21-1 is assigned pseudogene status. This CDR3 has 15 residues. The DNA of the CDR3 is TGTGCCAGCAGCAAAGCCCCAGGGTCGAACTATGGCTACACCTTC. It codes for CASSKAPGSNYGYTF.

DNA for the CDR3: TGTGCCAGCAGCGTGACAGGGGGTCTCACAGATACGCAGTATTTT. Translation: CASSVTGGLTDTQYF. This sequence joins TRBV7-9 and TRBJ2-3, with 9 bases that match TRBD1. The CDR3 spans 15 residues. The ends lost 5 bases at V and 2 bases at J; junction bases unmatched: 5. Per the germline V gene, CDR1 is SEHNR and CDR2 is FQNEAQ (reference sequence).

This clonotype was seen a handful of times. V and J are TRBV27 and TRBJ2-7, with 11 bases identical to TRBD2. The CDR3 is made up of 15 amino acids. V trimming: 6 bases; J trimming: 3 bases; junction bases outside the gene matches: 7. CDR1 and CDR2 (germline): MNHEY, SMNVEV (reference sequence). CDR3 sequence (DNA): TGTGCCAGCAGCACAACTAGCGGGGGTCTCTACGAGCAGTACTTC. Translation: CASSTTSGGLYEQYF.

V gene TRBV4-2 combines with J gene TRBJ1-1; TRBD1 is a possible D gene (6 bases). V shed 1 base and J shed 7 bases, with 7 bases lying between them. Germline V gives CDR1 LGHNA, CDR2 YNFKEQ. The CDR3 is made up of 12 amino acids. CDR3 amino acids: CASSQGQVEAFF. In DNA form, the CDR3 reads TGTGCCAGCAGCCAAGGACAGGTTGAAGCTTTCTTT.

The chain couples TRBV29-1 to TRBJ2-1; the match to TRBD2 covers 9 bases. The junction had 10 bases not matched to a gene; V was cut back by 5 bases and J by 8 bases. CDR1 SQVTM and CDR2 ANQGSEA come from the germline V gene. The CDR3 is 14 residues long. CDR3 DNA sequence: TGCAGCGTTCGGCGACTAGCGGTGGGGGATGAGCAGTTCTTC. This sequence encodes CSVRRLAVGDEQFF.